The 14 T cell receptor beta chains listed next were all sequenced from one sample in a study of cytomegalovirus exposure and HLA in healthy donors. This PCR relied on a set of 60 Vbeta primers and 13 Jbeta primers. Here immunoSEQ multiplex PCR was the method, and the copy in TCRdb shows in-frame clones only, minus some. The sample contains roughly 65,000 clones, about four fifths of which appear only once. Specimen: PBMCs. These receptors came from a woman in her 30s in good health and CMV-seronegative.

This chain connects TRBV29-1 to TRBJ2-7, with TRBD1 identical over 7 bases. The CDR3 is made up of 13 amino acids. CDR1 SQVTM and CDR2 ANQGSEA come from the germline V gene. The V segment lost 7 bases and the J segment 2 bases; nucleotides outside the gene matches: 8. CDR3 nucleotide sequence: TGCAGCGCCCGGACAGGTGTTACCTACGAGCAGTACTTC. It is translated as CSARTGVTYEQYF.

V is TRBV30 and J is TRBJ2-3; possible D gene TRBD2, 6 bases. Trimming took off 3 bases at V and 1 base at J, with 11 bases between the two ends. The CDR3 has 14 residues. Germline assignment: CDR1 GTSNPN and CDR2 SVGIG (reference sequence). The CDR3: CAWRGGVGTDTQYF. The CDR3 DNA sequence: TGTGCCTGGAGGGGCGGGGTGGGCACAGATACGCAGTATTTT.

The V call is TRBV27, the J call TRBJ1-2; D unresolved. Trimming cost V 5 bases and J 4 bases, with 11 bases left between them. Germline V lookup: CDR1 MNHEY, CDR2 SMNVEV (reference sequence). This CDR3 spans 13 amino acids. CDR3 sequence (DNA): TGTGCCAGCAGTCCGGGGTTGGGCTATGGCTACACCTTC. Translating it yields CASSPGLGYGYTF.

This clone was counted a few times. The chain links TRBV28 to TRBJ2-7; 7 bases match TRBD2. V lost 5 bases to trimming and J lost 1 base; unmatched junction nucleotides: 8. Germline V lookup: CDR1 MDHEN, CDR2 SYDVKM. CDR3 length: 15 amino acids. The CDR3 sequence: CASSPGTTGSYEQYF. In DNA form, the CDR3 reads TGTGCCAGCAGTCCCGGGACTACCGGATCCTACGAGCAGTACTTC.

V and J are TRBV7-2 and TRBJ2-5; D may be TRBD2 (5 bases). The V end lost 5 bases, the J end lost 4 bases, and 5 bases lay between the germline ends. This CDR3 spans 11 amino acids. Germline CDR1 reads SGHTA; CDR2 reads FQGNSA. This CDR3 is CASSRGETQYF. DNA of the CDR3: TGTGCCAGCAGCCGGGGAGAGACCCAGTACTTC.

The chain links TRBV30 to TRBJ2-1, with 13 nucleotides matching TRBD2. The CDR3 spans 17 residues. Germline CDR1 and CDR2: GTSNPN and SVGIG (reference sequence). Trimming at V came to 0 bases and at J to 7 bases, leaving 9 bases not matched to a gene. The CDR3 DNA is TGTGCCTGGAGTGTAAGTTGGACTAGCGGGAGTCAAAATGAGCAGTTCTTC. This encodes CAWSVSWTSGSQNEQFF.

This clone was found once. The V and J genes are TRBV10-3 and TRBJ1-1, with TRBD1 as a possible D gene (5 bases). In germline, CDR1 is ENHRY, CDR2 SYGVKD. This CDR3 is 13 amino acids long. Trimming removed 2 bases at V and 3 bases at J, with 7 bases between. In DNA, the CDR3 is TGTGCCATCAGTGAGGGGGGGGACACTGAAGCTTTCTTT. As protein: CAISEGGDTEAFF.

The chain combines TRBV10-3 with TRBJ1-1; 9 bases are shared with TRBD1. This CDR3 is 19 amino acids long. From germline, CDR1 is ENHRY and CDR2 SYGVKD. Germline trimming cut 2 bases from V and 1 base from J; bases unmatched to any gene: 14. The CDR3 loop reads CAISENQGTGRRQNTEAFF. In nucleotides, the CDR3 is TGTGCCATCAGTGAGAACCAGGGGACAGGGAGACGACAGAACACTGAAGCTTTCTTT.

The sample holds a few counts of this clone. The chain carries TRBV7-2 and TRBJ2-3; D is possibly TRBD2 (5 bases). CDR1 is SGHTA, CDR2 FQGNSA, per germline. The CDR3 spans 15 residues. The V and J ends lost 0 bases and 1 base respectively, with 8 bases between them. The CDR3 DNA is TGTGCCAGCAGCTTAGCGTCCGGGGGCACAGATACGCAGTATTTT. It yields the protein CASSLASGGTDTQYF.

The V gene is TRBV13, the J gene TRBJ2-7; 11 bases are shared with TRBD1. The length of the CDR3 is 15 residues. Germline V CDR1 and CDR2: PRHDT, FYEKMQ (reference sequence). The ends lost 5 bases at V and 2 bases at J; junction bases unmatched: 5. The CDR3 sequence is CASSPGQGATYEQYF. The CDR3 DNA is TGTGCCAGCAGCCCTGGACAGGGGGCCACCTACGAGCAGTACTTC.

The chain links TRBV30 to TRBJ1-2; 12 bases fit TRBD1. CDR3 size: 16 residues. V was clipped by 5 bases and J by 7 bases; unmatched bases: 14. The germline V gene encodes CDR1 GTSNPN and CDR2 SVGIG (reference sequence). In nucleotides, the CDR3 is TGTGCCTGGGGCCCCGGGACAGGGGGCGAAACTTCTGGCTACACCTTC. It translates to CAWGPGTGGETSGYTF.

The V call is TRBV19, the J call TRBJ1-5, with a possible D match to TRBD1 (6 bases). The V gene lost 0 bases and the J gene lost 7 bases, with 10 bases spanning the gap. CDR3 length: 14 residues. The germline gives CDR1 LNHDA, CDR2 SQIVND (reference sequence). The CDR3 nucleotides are TGTGCCAGTAGTATAGAAGGCAGGGGACAGCCCCAGCATTTT. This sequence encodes CASSIEGRGQPQHF.

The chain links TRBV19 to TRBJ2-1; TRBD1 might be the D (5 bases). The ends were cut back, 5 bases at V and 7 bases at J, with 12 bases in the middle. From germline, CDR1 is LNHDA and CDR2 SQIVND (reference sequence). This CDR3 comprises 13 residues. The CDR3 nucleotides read TGTGCCAGTAGTCCGACAGCTATGAATGAGCAGTTCTTC. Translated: CASSPTAMNEQFF.

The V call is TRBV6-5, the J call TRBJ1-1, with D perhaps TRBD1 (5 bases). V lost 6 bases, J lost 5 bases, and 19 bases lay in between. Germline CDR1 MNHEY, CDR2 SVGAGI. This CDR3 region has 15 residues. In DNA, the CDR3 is TGTGCCAGCAGCCACTGGGGGGATGGAGGGACTGAAGCTTTCTTT. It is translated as CASSHWGDGGTEAFF.